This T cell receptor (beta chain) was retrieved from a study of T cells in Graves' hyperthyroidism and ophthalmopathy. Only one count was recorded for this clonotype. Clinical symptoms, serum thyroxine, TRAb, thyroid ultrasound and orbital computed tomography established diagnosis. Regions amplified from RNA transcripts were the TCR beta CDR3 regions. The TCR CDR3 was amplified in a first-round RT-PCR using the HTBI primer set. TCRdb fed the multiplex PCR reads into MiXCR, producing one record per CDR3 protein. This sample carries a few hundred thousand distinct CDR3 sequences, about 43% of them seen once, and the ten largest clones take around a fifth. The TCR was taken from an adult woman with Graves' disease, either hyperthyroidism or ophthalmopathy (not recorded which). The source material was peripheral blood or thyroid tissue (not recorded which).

The CDR3: CASSSIARGRGGYTF. The CDR3 nucleotides are TGTGCCAGCAGTTCCATCGCCCGGGGTAGGGGTGGCTACACCTTC. This chain links TRBV6-6 with TRBJ1-2; D perhaps matches TRBD1 (5 bases). CDR1 is MNHNY and CDR2 is SVGAGI in the germline V gene (reference sequence). Trimming left V 4 bases short and J 7 bases short, with 19 bases between. There are 15 residues in the CDR3.